This paragraph reports one T cell receptor beta chain. This table comes from immunoSEQ multiplex PCR, and its TCRdb copy is limited to in-frame clones, with some not included. In the table there are roughly 110,000 clones, more than 80% of which are singletons. This sample stems from a study of T cell changes during pregnancy in multiple sclerosis. CDR1 MNHEY and CDR2 SMNVEV come from the germline V gene (reference sequence). The V and J ends lost 6 bases and 10 bases respectively, with 19 bases between them. This CDR3 has 14 residues. This specimen consisted of peripheral blood, obtained before pregnancy. The V call is TRBV27, the J call TRBJ2-1; D perhaps matches TRBD2 (6 bases). The sequence was collected from a female donor with multiple sclerosis, enrolled in a pregnancy study. CDR3 amino acids: CASRTPRTAGEQFF. The CDR3 bases are TGTGCCAGCAGGACTCCCAGGACTGCGGGGGAGCAGTTCTTC.